This TCR beta chain was identified in a study of response to subunit inactivated influenza vaccine. CDR3 size: 14 residues. Trimming cost V 1 base and J 3 bases; bases outside gene matches: 3. Per germline, CDR1 LGHNA and CDR2 YNFKEQ. Notes on the study in general: Authors suggested that a seasonal influenza vaccination recruits few new T cells each time.

Concerning this clonotype itself: Its antigen is not identified.

TCRdb processed the RT-PCR reads anew with MiXCR; each CDR3 protein has one entry. The sample has roughly 500,000 distinct CDR3 sequences; about 15% are singletons. J is TRBJ2-7 and V is TRBV4-2, with TRBD1 identical over 7 bases. The receptor was derived from a man between 45 and 75 years old who received an inactivated influenza vaccine. This sample comprised CD4+ T cells sorted from PBMCs, obtained approximately 25 months after vaccination. The DNA of the CDR3 is TGTGCCAGCAGCCAAGCTGGACAGGTCTACGAGCAGTACTTC. Its translation: CASSQAGQVYEQYF.